The rows below give T cell receptor beta chains drawn from one sample of a study of read filtering for tumor transcriptome and immune sequencing. TCRdb re-called the reads through MiXCR, storing one row per CDR3 protein. The repertoire holds tens of thousands of distinct CDR3 sequences, with around 15% as singletons. The sample was a population of CD138-negative cells sorted from bone marrow. These receptor sequences come from a donor at least 40 years old with multiple myeloma. Each CDR3 is given with its conserved first and last residue. D genes are given only for firm matches. A clone size is listed for some rows: how often the clone was seen (once, few, many), or a class if it is expanded.

len,d_gene,abundance,j_gene,v_gene,CDR3nt,CDR3aa
15,.,medium-sized,TRBJ2-3,TRBV5-1,TGCGCCAGCAGCCCTTGGACAGACAGCACAGATACGCAGTATTTT,CASSPWTDSTDTQYF
14,.,many,TRBJ1-1,TRBV13,TGTGCCAGCAGCTTACAGGAGTTGAACACTGAAGCTTTCTTT,CASSLQELNTEAFF
16,TRBD2,many,TRBJ2-2,TRBV29-1,TGCAGCGTTGTAACTAGCGGGAGGTTGAACACCGGGGAGCTGTTTTTT,CSVVTSGRLNTGELFF
16,.,few,TRBJ2-4,TRBV30,TGTGCCTGGAGTGTAGGTCTGATCGGGCCAAAAAACATTCAGTACTTC,CAWSVGLIGPKNIQYF
15,.,many,TRBJ2-2,TRBV11-2,TGTGCCAGCAGCCCCGACTGGGGCCGCACCGGGGAGCTGTTTTTT,CASSPDWGRTGELFF
14,.,.,TRBJ2-5,TRBV15,TGTGCCACCGCCTTGGCGGCGGCCCAAGAGACCCAGTACTTC,CATALAAAQETQYF
14,.,many,TRBJ2-5,TRBV15,TGTGCCACCAGCAGAGGTCGGGTTCAAGAGACCCAGTACTTC,CATSRGRVQETQYF
14,.,many,TRBJ2-7,TRBV7-6,TGTGCCAGCAGCTTAGGGACAGCCGGATACGAGCAGTACTTC,CASSLGTAGYEQYF
12,.,many,TRBJ2-5,TRBV20-1,TGCAGTGCTAAGCGGGCACAAGAGACCCAGTACTTC,CSAKRAQETQYF
15,TRBD1,many,TRBJ2-1,TRBV7-9,TGTGCCAGCAGCTTATGGGACAGGGGAATCAATGAGCAGTTCTTC,CASSLWDRGINEQFF
15,.,many,TRBJ2-7,TRBV6-5,TGTGCCAGCAGTTACTCGGGGGACTCAGCCTACGAGCAGTACTTC,CASSYSGDSAYEQYF
15,TRBD1,many,TRBJ1-5,TRBV6-1,TGTGCCAGCAGTCGGGACAGAAATAGCAATCAGCCCCAGCATTTT,CASSRDRNSNQPQHF
13,.,medium-sized,TRBJ1-2,TRBV7-2,TGTGCCAGCAGAGCAGGATATGGCTATGGCTACACCTTC,CASRAGYGYGYTF
15,TRBD2,many,TRBJ2-5,TRBV4-2,TGTGCCAGCAGCCAAGACGGGAGGGCCTGGGAGACCCAGTACTTC,CASSQDGRAWETQYF
14,.,many,TRBJ2-7,TRBV5-1,TGCGCCAGTAGCTGGACACCACAAACCTACGAGCAGTACTTC,CASSWTPQTYEQYF
14,TRBD1,many,TRBJ1-2,TRBV5-1,TGCGCCAGCAGCGAGGACAGGGTGATGGATGGCTACACCTTC,CASSEDRVMDGYTF
15,.,many,TRBJ2-2,TRBV6-6,TGTGCCAGCAGTTACTCAAGGTTTCGGACCGGGGAGCTGTTTTTT,CASSYSRFRTGELFF
15,TRBD1,many,TRBJ1-4,TRBV4-1,TGCGCCAGCAGCCCCGGGACAGAGTCTAATGAAAAACTGTTTTTT,CASSPGTESNEKLFF
15,TRBD2,many,TRBJ2-5,TRBV7-2,TGTGCCAGCAGCTCACTAGCGGGGCTCCAAGAGACCCAGTACTTC,CASSSLAGLQETQYF
14,.,.,TRBJ2-2,TRBV28,TGTGCCAGCAGTCTTCGGCCAAACACCGGGGAGCTGTTTTTT,CASSLRPNTGELFF
16,TRBD2,medium-sized,TRBJ2-1,TRBV5-1,TGCGCCAGCAGCTTGGTAGCGGGAGACATCCCCCATGAGCAGTTCTTC,CASSLVAGDIPHEQFF
13,.,many,TRBJ1-5,TRBV6-5,TGTGCCAGCAGTTATTACAGGGATCAGCCCCAGCATTTT,CASSYYRDQPQHF
15,TRBD2,few,TRBJ2-7,TRBV5-1,TGCGCCAGCAGCCCGGGGGGGACTAGCGGTTACGAGCAGTACTTC,CASSPGGTSGYEQYF
15,.,few,TRBJ2-3,TRBV5-1,TGCGCCAGCAGCCCCCGTGGTCCCCCGACCCCTACGCAGTATTTT,CASSPRGPPTPTQYF
12,TRBD2,few,TRBJ2-1,TRBV20-1,TGCAGTGCTAGGGGGGGGTGGAATGAGCAGTTCTTC,CSARGGWNEQFF
15,TRBD1,few,TRBJ2-5,TRBV4-3,TGCGCCAGCAGCCAATCCCCGACAGGGACAGAGACCCAGTACTTC,CASSQSPTGTETQYF
13,.,many,TRBJ2-7,TRBV3-1,TGTGCCAGCAGCCAAGTCTCGATGCGGGAGCAGTACTTC,CASSQVSMREQYF
17,.,many,TRBJ2-3,TRBV6-5,TGTGCCAGCAGTTCCGGAATATCTAGCGAAAACACAGATACGCAGTATTTT,CASSSGISSENTDTQYF
16,TRBD1,many,TRBJ2-2,TRBV24-1,TGTGCCACCAGTGATCCCGGGACAGGAGCTACCGGGGAGCTGTTTTTT,CATSDPGTGATGELFF
13,.,many,TRBJ1-2,TRBV20-1,TGCAGTGCTAGAGAGGGGCCCCTATATGGCTACACCTTC,CSAREGPLYGYTF
16,TRBD2,many,TRBJ2-5,TRBV28,TGTGCCAGCTCTTATACGCGGGAGGTGGGGCGGGAGACCCAGTACTTC,CASSYTREVGRETQYF
14,.,many,TRBJ2-3,TRBV20-1,TGCAGTGCTAGGTCCCTAGCAAGGACAGATACGCAGTATTTT,CSARSLARTDTQYF
15,.,.,TRBJ2-7,TRBV7-2,TGTGCCAGCAGCCCGGGGCGACAAAGCTCCTACGAGCAGTACTTC,CASSPGRQSSYEQYF
14,.,.,TRBJ2-7,TRBV13,TGTGCCAGCAGCTCGGCAATGTTCCCCTACGAGCAGTACTTC,CASSSAMFPYEQYF
12,.,few,TRBJ2-2,TRBV29-1,TGCAGCGCGAAGGTGAACACCGGGGAGCTGTTTTTT,CSAKVNTGELFF
15,TRBD2,many,TRBJ2-7,TRBV19,TGTGCCAGTAGCCATACTAGCGGGATCTCCTACGAGCAGTACTTC,CASSHTSGISYEQYF
15,.,many,TRBJ2-7,TRBV28,TGTGCCAGCAGCCGTCCCGGGACTCCTTCCTACGAGCAGTACTTC,CASSRPGTPSYEQYF
17,TRBD2,.,TRBJ2-1,TRBV6-2/TRBV6-3,TGTGCCAGCAGTTATTCCCCAGGGACTAGCGGGAGAGATGAGCAGTTCTTC,CASSYSPGTSGRDEQFF
13,TRBD1,many,TRBJ2-3,TRBV6-5,TGTGCCAGCAGTCCCGGTCCCAGGGGGACGCAGTATTTT,CASSPGPRGTQYF
18,TRBD2,many,TRBJ2-1,TRBV24-1,TGTGCCACCAGTGATTCCTGGACTAGCGGGAGGATCGGAGTTGAGCAGTTCTTC,CATSDSWTSGRIGVEQFF
11,TRBD1,many,TRBJ2-2,TRBV19,TGTGCCAGTTGGACAGGGTGGGAGCTGTTTTTT,CASWTGWELFF
15,TRBD2,.,TRBJ2-5,TRBV23-1,TGCGCCAGCAACCCTCGACTAGCGGGAGAAGAGACCCAGTACTTC,CASNPRLAGEETQYF
14,TRBD2,many,TRBJ2-2,TRBV20-1,TGCAGTGCTACACCGGGACTAAACACCGGGGAGCTGTTTTTT,CSATPGLNTGELFF
14,TRBD2,.,TRBJ2-7,TRBV20-1,TGCAGTGCTAGAGTAGCGGGAGGGCCAGGTGAGCAGTACTTC,CSARVAGGPGEQYF
15,TRBD1,many,TRBJ2-5,TRBV7-8,TGTGCCAGCAGCCCAGGGACAGGTCCCCAAGAGACCCAGTACTTC,CASSPGTGPQETQYF
12,.,many,TRBJ1-1,TRBV20-1,TGCAGTGCTCGAAGACAGAACACTGAAGCTTTCTTT,CSARRQNTEAFF
15,.,.,TRBJ2-2,TRBV9,TGTGCCAGCAGCGCCCTTCCGTCAGGGGCCGGGGAGCTGTTTTTT,CASSALPSGAGELFF
13,.,many,TRBJ1-3,TRBV4-1,TGCGCCAGCAGCCAACAGGGTGGAAACACCATATATTTT,CASSQQGGNTIYF
14,.,many,TRBJ2-7,TRBV20-1,TGCAGTGCTAGACCGTGGACTAATCTTAACGAGCAGTACTTC,CSARPWTNLNEQYF
17,.,many,TRBJ2-5,TRBV10-3,TGTGCCATCAGTGGGGGATACGGAGGAGGGCTACAAGAGACCCAGTACTTC,CAISGGYGGGLQETQYF